This is a list of T cell receptor beta chains from one sample in a study of OX40 agonist ivuxolimab in advanced cancers. Assay used: immunoSEQ multiplex PCR; TCRdb lists only in-frame clones, some missing. The sample includes tens of thousands of clones, about 90% of them seen just once. This specimen was CD4+ or CD8+ T cells sorted from blood, taken in a trial of the OX40 agonist ivuxolimab. These receptors were collected from an adult with an advanced solid tumor such as melanoma, head and neck, liver or kidney cancer. The CDR3 runs from the conserved cysteine through the conserved F or W. Fields, in order: clone size, V gene, J gene, D gene, CDR3 protein, CDR3 DNA. D genes are given only for firm matches. Size tells how often a clone was seen (once, few, many) or the class of an expanded clone, and some rows leave it out.

once	TRBV4-1	TRBJ2-7	.	CASSQEIAYEQYF	TGCGCCAGCAGCCAAGAAATCGCCTACGAGCAGTACTTC
.	TRBV11-3	TRBJ2-7	.	CASSPNSYEQYF	TGTGCCAGCAGCCCTAACTCCTACGAGCAGTACTTC
.	TRBV9	TRBJ2-3	TRBD1	CASSVEGGQGGDTQYF	TGTGCCAGCAGCGTAGAGGGGGGACAGGGTGGCGATACGCAGTATTTT
.	TRBV11-3	TRBJ2-7	.	CASSLDYYEQYF	TGTGCCAGCAGCTTAGATTACTACGAGCAGTACTTC
.	TRBV7-9	TRBJ2-7	.	CASSLGSLFVYF	TGTGCCAGCAGCTTAGGGTCCTTATTCGTCTACTTC
.	TRBV7-9	TRBJ2-7	.	CASSSESRNFEQYF	TGTGCCAGCAGCTCCGAATCTCGAAACTTCGAGCAGTACTTC
.	TRBV5-4	TRBJ2-2	.	CASSPYSTGELFF	TGTGCCAGCAGCCCCTACAGCACCGGGGAGCTGTTTTTT
.	TRBV9	TRBJ1-2	.	CASSASLSGYTF	TGTGCCAGCAGCGCCTCCCTGTCTGGCTACACCTTC
.	TRBV7-8	TRBJ1-1	TRBD1	CASSYHPGGREAFF	TGTGCCAGCAGCTATCACCCAGGGGGCAGGGAAGCTTTCTTT
.	TRBV7-8	TRBJ2-7	TRBD1	CASSPTTGSGYEQYF	TGTGCCAGCAGCCCTACGACAGGGTCGGGGTACGAGCAGTACTTC
.	TRBV13	TRBJ2-7	.	CASSPGYSYEQYF	TGTGCCAGCAGTCCAGGTTATTCCTACGAGCAGTACTTC
few	TRBV10-2	TRBJ2-7	.	CASSDPPALEQYF	TGCGCCAGCAGTGACCCTCCGGCTCTAGAGCAGTACTTC
.	TRBV6-5	TRBJ2-7	.	CASLGAAYEQYF	TGTGCCAGCTTGGGGGCAGCCTACGAGCAGTACTTC
.	TRBV9	TRBJ1-4	.	CASSGTTRGEKLFF	TGTGCCAGCAGCGGGACCACCAGAGGCGAAAAACTGTTTTTT
.	TRBV18	TRBJ1-5	.	CASSPGGMQGGRNQPQHF	TGTGCCAGCTCACCAGGGGGGATGCAGGGCGGACGCAATCAGCCCCAGCATTTT
.	TRBV2	TRBJ2-5	.	CASLLVSETQYF	TGTGCCTCCCTTCTAGTATCGGAGACCCAGTACTTC
.	TRBV18	TRBJ2-1	.	CASSPMGGEVPYNEQFF	TGTGCCAGCTCACCCATGGGGGGCGAGGTTCCCTACAATGAGCAGTTCTTC
.	TRBV15	TRBJ2-7	TRBD2	CATSSDRLAGSYEQYF	TGTGCCACCAGCAGCGATAGACTAGCGGGCTCCTACGAGCAGTACTTC
.	TRBV7-8	TRBJ2-7	TRBD2	CASSFGTSGSEQYF	TGTGCCAGCAGCTTCGGGACTAGCGGGAGCGAGCAGTACTTC
few	TRBV27	TRBJ2-7	.	CASGVYEQYF	TGTGCCAGCGGGGTTTACGAGCAGTACTTC
few	TRBV13	TRBJ1-2	TRBD1	CASSTWDREIYGYTF	TGTGCCAGCAGCACCTGGGACAGGGAAATCTATGGCTACACCTTC
.	TRBV4-1	TRBJ2-3	TRBD1	CASSQAWDREGDTQYF	TGCGCCAGCAGCCAAGCCTGGGACAGGGAGGGCGATACGCAGTATTTT
.	TRBV27	TRBJ2-1	TRBD1	CASSFGTGGNEQFF	TGTGCCAGCAGTTTTGGGACAGGGGGAAATGAGCAGTTCTTC
.	TRBV6-5	TRBJ1-5	.	CASSSGSDGSNQPQHF	TGTGCCAGCAGTTCTGGATCCGACGGTAGCAATCAGCCCCAGCATTTT
.	TRBV27	TRBJ2-2	TRBD2	CASTRGVAGELFF	TGTGCCAGCACCCGGGGGGTTGCCGGGGAGCTGTTTTTT
.	TRBV7-9	TRBJ2-3	.	CASSLAGYTDTQYF	TGTGCCAGCAGCTTAGCGGGGTACACAGATACGCAGTATTTT
.	TRBV7-3	TRBJ1-1	.	CASSPIGDTEAFF	TGTGCCAGCAGCCCCATCGGGGACACTGAAGCTTTCTTT
once	TRBV4-1	TRBJ1-5	.	CASSQANQPQHF	TGCGCCAGCAGCCAAGCAAATCAGCCCCAGCATTTT
.	TRBV10-3	TRBJ1-2	TRBD1	CAINTQGGDYGYTF	TGTGCCATCAACACCCAGGGGGGAGACTATGGCTACACCTTC
.	TRBV9	TRBJ2-2	TRBD2	CASSAPGTSGRDTGELFF	TGTGCCAGCAGCGCCCCCGGGACTAGCGGGAGAGACACCGGGGAGCTGTTTTTT
once	TRBV6-6	TRBJ2-5	.	CASSYISRDQETQYF	TGTGCCAGCAGTTACATAAGCCGGGACCAAGAGACCCAGTACTTC
few	TRBV6-6	TRBJ2-7	TRBD2	CASSPGGGEQYF	TGTGCCAGCAGCCCGGGGGGGGGTGAGCAGTACTTC
.	TRBV4-3	TRBJ2-7	.	CASSQDRTAYEQYF	TGCGCCAGCAGCCAAGATCGGACCGCCTACGAGCAGTACTTC
.	TRBV7-2	TRBJ2-5	.	CASSLDRVGGETQYF	TGTGCCAGCAGCTTAGACAGGGTCGGAGGAGAGACCCAGTACTTC
.	TRBV6-6	TRBJ1-1	.	CASSPRLGPNTEAFF	TGTGCCAGCAGTCCCCGGTTGGGACCGAACACTGAAGCTTTCTTT
.	TRBV5-1	TRBJ2-7	.	CASSLGVGSSYEQYF	TGCGCCAGCAGCTTGGGGGTTGGGAGCTCCTACGAGCAGTACTTC
.	TRBV15	TRBJ1-5	TRBD1	CATSLPGGGQPQHF	TGTGCCACCAGCCTACCAGGGGGCGGGCAGCCCCAGCATTTT
.	TRBV10-3	TRBJ2-1	TRBD2	CAISVAGVGYNEQFF	TGTGCCATCAGTGTAGCGGGAGTGGGCTACAATGAGCAGTTCTTC
.	TRBV7-9	TRBJ1-6	.	CASSPGVAYNSPLHF	TGTGCCAGCAGCCCGGGGGTCGCCTATAATTCACCCCTCCACTTT
.	TRBV6-5	TRBJ2-5	.	CASSYWGLTEETQYF	TGTGCCAGCAGTTACTGGGGACTGACAGAAGAGACCCAGTACTTC
few	TRBV28	TRBJ2-3	TRBD2	CASRGLAGGVTSTDTQYF	TGTGCCAGCAGGGGGCTAGCGGGAGGGGTGACTAGCACAGATACGCAGTATTTT
.	TRBV27	TRBJ2-7	.	CASSFGRAYEQYF	TGTGCCAGCAGTTTCGGTCGGGCCTACGAGCAGTACTTC